This TCR beta chain was found in a study of T cell responses to AZD1222 COVID-19 vaccine. The CDR3 is 13 amino acids. Germline values: CDR1 MNHEY, CDR2 SVGAGI. Trimming took 2 bases from V and 12 from J, leaving 16 bases between them. Only in-frame clones appear in the TCRdb table, and some are missing; sequencing was by immunoSEQ multiplex PCR. The table shows 150,000 to 200,000 clones, with around 92% occurring only once. The TCR was taken from an adult who received the AZD1222 COVID-19 vaccine. The genes are TRBV6-5 and TRBJ1-1; D gene uncertain. The sample consisted of peripheral blood, taken 28 days after the second AZD1222 dose. This CDR3 reads CASSYGSDLGSFF. The DNA for the CDR3 is TGTGCCAGCAGTTACGGCTCCGACCTCGGGTCTTTCTTT.